This T cell receptor (beta chain) was retrieved from a study of shared T cell receptors in the human thymus. There are 15 residues in the CDR3. The V gene end was trimmed by 3 bases and the J gene end by 2 bases; junction bases not matched to a gene: 5. Looked up from germline, CDR1 is MDHEN and CDR2 is SYDVKM. Repertoires were generated with immunoSEQ multiplex PCR, while TCRdb's copy carries only in-frame clones and drops some. The table has hundreds of thousands of clones, around 87% seen once. A further study also used this sample, focusing on human thymus T cells. That paper adds: In corrective heart surgery, resections were taken, and these provided the thymus tissue. Related studies noted strongly shared thymic repertoires across unrelated people.

What was sequenced was thymocytes. The sequence was collected from a boy younger than two with a congenital heart defect. V is TRBV28 and J is TRBJ2-3, with 7 bases that match TRBD2. CDR3 protein: CASSFGDYTTDTQYF. For the CDR3, the DNA is TGTGCCAGCAGTTTTGGGGACTACACCACAGATACGCAGTATTTT.